This TCR beta chain was recorded in a study of blood T cell repertoires in COVID-19. On the study more broadly: Sources were T cells, B-cell-depleted T cells, or PBMCs; the material itself was cDNA or gDNA.

Among Cohort 3 donors, those recovered had two negative PCRs, clearance, or symptom resolution. The repertoire was sequenced with immunoSEQ multiplex PCR; TCRdb's copy has only in-frame clones and lacks some. This repertoire shows under 200,000 clones, more than 70% found once; its top ten account for roughly 20%. This sequence originates from a man in his fifties or sixties who had recovered from COVID-19. Sequenced: PBMCs or T cells enriched from blood (not recorded which).

This CDR3 reads CASSRFRGSGTTYNEQFF. CDR3 sequence (DNA): TGTGCCAGCAGTCGGTTTAGAGGGAGCGGGACTACCTACAATGAGCAGTTCTTC. V is TRBV28 and J is TRBJ2-1, with 7 bases matching TRBD2. Germline CDR1 is MDHEN and CDR2 is SYDVKM. After removal of 5 bases from V and 2 bases from J, the junction contained 15 bases not matched to a gene. CDR3 size: 18 residues.